This record covers a single T cell receptor beta chain. This specimen belongs to a study of shared clonotypes between healthy human individuals. Donation came from healthy HIV-negative adults that had no recent acute infections or vaccinations. Genomic DNA from unsorted samples was obtained from around 99 million PBMCs (per sample). Every immunoSEQ plate was one replicate of a subset's evenly spread DNA. This table comes from immunoSEQ multiplex PCR, and its TCRdb copy is limited to in-frame clones, with some not included. The repertoire includes roughly 500,000 clones, over 70% of them detected once, and approximately 11% sits in the top ten. The CDR3 contains 16 residues. CDR1 and CDR2 (germline): SGHRS, YFSETQ. Unmatched junction bases numbered 5, after V lost 0 bases and J lost 3 bases.

The sequenced sample was PBMCs. This receptor was obtained from a woman between 35 and 50 years old in good health. Some clones in this sample may be carry-over from other donors' samples. The rearrangement joins TRBV5-1 to TRBJ1-5, with TRBD1 matching 8 bases. CDR3 nucleotide sequence: TGCGCCAGCAGCTTGGGGGCAGGGGGCAACAATCAGCCCCAGCATTTT. Its translation: CASSLGAGGNNQPQHF.